This entry features one T cell receptor beta chain sequence. This sample was included in a study of blood T cell repertoires in COVID-19. TCRdb's copy holds only in-frame clones and misses some; the assay was immunoSEQ multiplex PCR. The sample gives 200,000 to 250,000 clones, about 90% of which show up once; 1.5% is in the top ten. Germline loops: CDR1 SGHNT, CDR2 YYREEE (reference sequence). V gave up 1 base and J gave up 2 bases; unmatched junction bases: 2. This CDR3 is built from 15 residues. The sample comprised peripheral blood. The rearrangement uses TRBV5-4 and TRBJ2-5; 10 bases line up with TRBD2. This receptor was obtained from a man in his late teens or twenties with active or convalescent COVID-19. The CDR3 sequence: CASSLTSGKQETQYF. CDR3 sequence (DNA): TGTGCCAGCAGCTTGACTAGCGGGAAGCAAGAGACCCAGTACTTC.